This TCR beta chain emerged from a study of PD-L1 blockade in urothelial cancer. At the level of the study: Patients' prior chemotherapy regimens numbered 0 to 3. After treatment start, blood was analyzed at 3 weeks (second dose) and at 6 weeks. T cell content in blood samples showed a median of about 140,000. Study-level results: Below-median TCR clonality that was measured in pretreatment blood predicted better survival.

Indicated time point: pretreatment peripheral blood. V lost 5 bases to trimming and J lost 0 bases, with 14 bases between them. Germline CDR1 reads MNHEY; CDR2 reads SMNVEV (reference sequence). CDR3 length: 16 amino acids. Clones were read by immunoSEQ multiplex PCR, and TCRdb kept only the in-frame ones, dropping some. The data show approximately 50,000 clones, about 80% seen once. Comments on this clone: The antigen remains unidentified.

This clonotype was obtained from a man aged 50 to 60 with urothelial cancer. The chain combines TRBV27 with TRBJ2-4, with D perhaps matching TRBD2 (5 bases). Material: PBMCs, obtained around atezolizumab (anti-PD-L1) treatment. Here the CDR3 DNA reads TGTGCCAGCAGTCTTCTCGCAGGACTAGCCAAAAACATTCAGTACTTC. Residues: CASSLLAGLAKNIQYF.